The 26 T cell receptor beta chains presented below share a single source sample, sequenced in a study of early T cells in non-severe SARS-CoV-2 infection. TCRdb independently ran MiXCR on the 5' RACE reads; one entry per CDR3 protein. The sample shows tens of thousands of distinct CDR3 sequences, 12% of them seen only once. Source material: whole blood. The origin of the receptors is an adult who was a healthcare worker with PCR-confirmed SARS-CoV-2 infection or an uninfected control (not recorded which).

This rearrangement joins TRBV12-5 to TRBJ2-2, with a tentative D call TRBD2 (6 bases). This CDR3 is 16 amino acids long. The germline V and J ends were trimmed by 4 bases and 3 bases, with 15 bases remaining between them. Germline values: CDR1 LGHNT, CDR2 FRNRAP. DNA of the CDR3: TGTGCTAGTGGTTGGGAAATTGGCGGGGACACCGGGGAGCTGTTTTTT. Its protein is CASGWEIGGDTGELFF.

There are many counts of this clonotype. This rearrangement joins TRBV3-1 to TRBJ2-7; D is possibly TRBD1 (5 bases). The germline V gene encodes CDR1 LGHDT and CDR2 YNNKEL (reference sequence). The CDR3 extends over 15 amino acids. V was cut by 4 bases and J by 2 bases, with 15 bases left in between. CDR3 DNA: TGTGCCAGCAGCCGTTACGTAGACAGTACCTACGAGCAGTACTTC. Amino acid sequence: CASSRYVDSTYEQYF.

This clonotype was seen repeatedly, ten times or more. The V gene is TRBV20-1, the J gene TRBJ1-2; 8 nucleotides align to TRBD1. This CDR3 has 18 amino acids. The V segment lost 3 bases and the J segment 3 bases; nucleotides outside the gene matches: 18. Germline V gives CDR1 DFQATT, CDR2 SNEGSKA (reference sequence). The CDR3 sequence is CSASFKGQEPGEDYGYTF. The DNA for the CDR3 is TGCAGTGCTAGTTTTAAGGGACAGGAACCTGGGGAGGACTATGGCTACACCTTC.

This clonotype was detected a few times. This chain joins TRBV6-2 or TRBV6-3 and TRBJ2-3; D remains ambiguous. The CDR3 is made up of 12 amino acids. Trimming shortened V by 7 bases and J by 5 bases, and 10 bases separated the two germline ends. Germline assignment: CDR1 MNHEY and CDR2 SVGEGT. The CDR3 coding sequence is TGTGCCAGCAAACCAGGCGGAGATACGCAGTATTTT. This sequence encodes CASKPGGDTQYF.

The chain has TRBV4-3 and TRBJ2-7; perhaps D is TRBD1 or TRBD2 (5 bases each). The CDR3 runs 16 residues. The V gene's germline CDR1 is LGHNA and CDR2 YSLEER. Trimming stripped 0 bases from V and 6 bases from J, with 18 bases between. CDR3 DNA: TGCGCCAGCAGCCAAGATATAGGCCTGGGGACGGCCGAGCAGTACTTC. Translating gives CASSQDIGLGTAEQYF.

V and J are TRBV4-3 and TRBJ1-6; no reliable D call. V was trimmed by 1 base and J by 12 bases, leaving 4 bases between them. There are 11 residues in the CDR3. Germline V gene sequence: CDR1 LGHNA, CDR2 YSLEER. In DNA form, the CDR3 reads TGCGCCAGCAGCCAAGGCGGACCCCTCCACTTT. Amino acids: CASSQGGPLHF.

The V and J genes are TRBV12-3 or TRBV12-4 and TRBJ1-2; D gene uncertain. This CDR3 is 13 amino acids long. V shed 6 bases and J shed 3 bases, with 11 bases lying between them. CDR3 region: CASSPGVYYGYTF. In DNA, the CDR3 is TGTGCCAGCAGCCCCGGGGTTTACTATGGCTACACCTTC.

This clonotype occurred many times. The chain carries TRBV14 and TRBJ2-1, with a possible D match to TRBD2 (6 bases). Germline CDR1 SGHDN, CDR2 FVKESK. This CDR3 is 14 amino acids long. V was pared by 3 bases and J by 5 bases, with 11 bases between. In nucleotides, the CDR3 is TGTGCCAGCAGCCAGGGACTCCTGAACAATGAGCAGTTCTTC. Its translation is CASSQGLLNNEQFF.

This clonotype was seen ten or more times. The V gene is TRBV6-4, the J gene TRBJ2-2; D gene ambiguous. Trimming cost V 4 bases and J 2 bases, with 5 bases left between them. This CDR3 comprises 13 residues. Germline lookup yields CDR1 MRHNA and CDR2 SNTAGT. CDR3 nucleotide sequence: TGTGCCAGCAGTGTCGGCAACACCGGGGAGCTGTTTTTT. Protein: CASSVGNTGELFF.

This clonotype showed up just a few times. The V call is TRBV6-1, the J call TRBJ2-7; D unclear. Germline loops: CDR1 MNHNS, CDR2 SASEGT. This CDR3 spans 15 amino acids. V lost 8 bases to trimming and J lost 4 bases, with 21 bases between them. As DNA, the CDR3 is TGTGCCAGCGGAGTAGAAAAGAAACCAGCTTACGAGCAGTACTTC. This codes for CASGVEKKPAYEQYF.

J is TRBJ2-1 and V is TRBV5-1; 12 nucleotides line up with TRBD2. CDR1 is SGHRS and CDR2 is YFSETQ in the germline V gene. The V segment lost 4 bases and the J segment 5 bases; nucleotides outside the gene matches: 7. This CDR3 contains 16 residues. CDR3 loop: CASSPGGLAGNNEQFF. The CDR3, as DNA: TGCGCCAGCAGCCCAGGAGGACTAGCGGGGAACAATGAGCAGTTCTTC.

This clonotype has at least ten counts. J is TRBJ2-1 and V is TRBV6-1, with D unresolved. V dropped 8 bases and J dropped 4 bases, with 6 bases sitting between them. Germline CDR1 MNHNS, CDR2 SASEGT. The CDR3 loop spans 11 amino acids. In nucleotides, the CDR3 is TGTGCCAGCCAACAGTACAATGAGCAGTTCTTC. This sequence encodes CASQQYNEQFF.

For this clonotype: Without the conserved terminal phenylalanine or tryptophan, this CDR3 likely stems from a read error. No DNA is shown, since the ends of the CDR3 on it are uncertain; the CDR3 is the one TCRdb lists. V gene TRBV2 combines with J gene TRBJ1-2; TRBD1, the D gene given by the table, was not confirmed from the DNA. Germline V CDR1 and CDR2: SNHLY, FYNNEI. The CDR3 extends over 13 residues, inclusive of both ends. The CDR3 region is CASRGTQTMATLL.

In DNA, the CDR3 is TGCAGTGCTAGAGGGGAAGGGAACTATGGCTACACCTTC. Amino acid sequence: CSARGEGNYGYTF. This sequence joins TRBV20-1 and TRBJ1-2; D is unresolved. The V gene's germline CDR1 is DFQATT and CDR2 SNEGSKA (reference sequence). There are 13 residues in the CDR3. V was trimmed by 1 base and J by 2 bases, leaving 8 bases between them.

This clonotype was counted ten times or more. This chain uses TRBV29-1 with TRBJ2-7; maybe TRBD1 (5 bases). The CDR3 has 12 residues. Germline V gene data show CDR1 as SQVTM and CDR2 as ANQGSEA. The V end lost 6 bases, the J end lost 7 bases, and 16 bases lay between the germline ends. The CDR3 loop reads CSVATGFREQYF. In DNA form, the CDR3 reads TGCAGCGTCGCCACAGGTTTCCGGGAGCAGTACTTC.

This clonotype was detected only a few times. The CDR3 nucleotides are TGCGCCAGCAGCCAAGATGCAGGGAATAATTCACCCCTCCACTTT. Translating gives CASSQDAGNNSPLHF. The chain employs TRBV4-3 and TRBJ1-6, with D maybe TRBD1 (5 bases). CDR1 and CDR2 (germline): LGHNA, YSLEER. The V end was cut by 0 bases, the J end by 5 bases, with 8 bases between. The CDR3 has 15 amino acids.

This clonotype was detected ten times or more. This chain joins TRBV6-2 or TRBV6-3 and TRBJ2-7; D not resolved. Germline V gene data show CDR1 as MNHEY and CDR2 as SVGEGT. V was cut by 6 bases and J by 4 bases, with 10 bases left in between. CDR3 length: 12 amino acids. CDR3 nucleotide sequence: TGTGCCAGCAGCCCGGACCAGTACGAGCAGTACTTC. Protein: CASSPDQYEQYF.

The chain carries TRBV15 and TRBJ1-1; D possibly corresponds to TRBD1 (5 bases). Trimming left V 6 bases short and J 6 bases short, with 14 bases between. The CDR3 contains 13 residues. Germline V gene lookup returns CDR1 LNHNV and CDR2 YYDKDF (reference sequence). The CDR3 nucleotides read TGTGCCACCAGAAAATCGGGGGTCGCTGAAGCTTTCTTT. The encoded protein is CATRKSGVAEAFF.

This clonotype was seen a few times. The V call is TRBV12-3 or TRBV12-4, the J call TRBJ1-2; possible D gene TRBD1, 6 bases. The CDR3 runs 12 residues. Between the trimmed V and J ends, which lost 5 bases and 5 bases, there was a span of 9 bases. The DNA for the CDR3 is TGTGCCAGCAGTACAGGGATGTATGGCTACACCTTC. Translating it yields CASSTGMYGYTF.

This clonotype was picked up many times. The chain has TRBV6-2 or TRBV6-3 and TRBJ2-1; 13 bases are a match to TRBD2. The CDR3 spans 15 residues. J lost 4 bases, V lost 6 bases, and 3 bases had no gene match. The germline CDR1 and CDR2 sequences are MNHEY and SVGEGT. The CDR3 spells CASSPTSGGYNEQFF. CDR3 DNA: TGTGCCAGCAGCCCGACTAGCGGGGGGTACAATGAGCAGTTCTTC.

Comments on this clonotype: This may arise from a read error, as a much more abundant clone is one base away. The chain links TRBV30 to TRBJ1-6, with D uncertain. CDR1 and CDR2 (germline): GTSNPN, SVGIG (reference sequence). V was shortened by 3 bases and J by 7 bases, with 10 bases between the two germline ends. The CDR3 loop spans 13 amino acids. CDR3 region: CAWRLTQNSPLHF. CDR3 nucleotides: TGTGCCTGGAGGCTGACCCAGAATTCACCCCTCCACTTT.

This clonotype was detected a few times. The chain has TRBV12-3 or TRBV12-4 and TRBJ1-3; D unclear. Trimming took 6 bases from V and 2 from J, leaving 11 bases between them. There are 14 residues in the CDR3. DNA of the CDR3: TGTGCCAGCAGGAAGGTATCGGCTGGAAACACCATATATTTT. Encoded protein: CASRKVSAGNTIYF.

The CDR3 DNA follows: TGCAGCGGACGGACGGCCGAGCAGTTCTTC. It specifies CSGRTAEQFF. The J gene is TRBJ2-1, the V gene TRBV29-1; D is unresolved. V gave up 7 bases and J gave up 10 bases, with 11 bases separating them. CDR3 length: 10 amino acids. Germline CDR1 and CDR2: SQVTM and ANQGSEA.

The CDR3 region has the DNA TGTGCCAGCAGTTCCAGGGTGAAGGGGCATACGCAGTATTTT. This sequence encodes CASSSRVKGHTQYF. J is TRBJ2-3 and V is TRBV12-3 or TRBV12-4; tentatively, D is TRBD1 (5 bases). V shed 4 bases and J shed 7 bases, with 15 bases lying between them. The CDR3 has 14 amino acids.

The sample holds a few counts of this clonotype. J is TRBJ2-7 and V is TRBV7-8, with a tentative D call TRBD1 (8 bases). CDR3 length: 20 residues. Trimming pared 4 bases from V and 4 bases from J, leaving 32 bases between. Germline CDR1 is SGHVS and CDR2 is FQNEAQ. The CDR3 DNA is TGTGCCAGCAGCTCAGGGGGCCTCCTGGGGAGCGGGGAATCTACTTACGAGCAGTACTTC. Its translation: CASSSGGLLGSGESTYEQYF. The whole variable domain, filled in from reference TRBV7-8 and TRBJ2-7, reads GAGVSQSPRYKVAKRGQDVALRCDPISGHVSLFWYQQALGQGPEFLTYFQNEAQLDKSGLPSDRFFAERPEGSVSTLKIQRTQQEDSAVYLCASSSGGLLGSGESTYEQYFGPGTRLTVT.

At least ten counts were recorded for this clonotype. The chain employs TRBV7-2 and TRBJ2-2; unclear D gene. The CDR3 has 15 residues. Deletions cut 6 bases from V and 4 bases from J, with 15 bases between. Germline V gene lookup returns CDR1 SGHTA and CDR2 FQGNSA. CDR3 loop: CASRLLRGGTGELFF. Here the CDR3 DNA reads TGTGCCAGCAGGCTCCTCCGTGGCGGCACCGGGGAGCTGTTTTTT.